Following are 22 T cell receptor beta chains from one sample sequenced in a study of blood T cell repertoires in COVID-19 (dated by TCRdb to the early 2020s). The receptor library was made with the immunoSEQ multiplex PCR assay. In its TCRdb copy, this immuneACCESS table keeps in-frame sequences only and misses some clones. Where compared with another copy, unresolved V genes explain less than half of these, and the others have no known cause. Recorded for this sample are about 44,000 clones; about 70% of them occurred a single time. Of the sample, about three fifths is held by the ten largest clones. The sample was peripheral blood. These receptors were collected from a man older than 75 with acute or convalescent COVID-19.

V gene TRBV14 combines with J gene TRBJ2-5; a weak D match, TRBD2 (5 bases). The CDR3 contains 14 residues. Germline V gene lookup returns CDR1 SGHDN and CDR2 FVKESK. Trimming pared 0 bases from V and 5 bases from J, leaving 10 bases between. The CDR3 is CASSQELRRETQYF. The CDR3 DNA sequence: TGTGCCAGCAGCCAAGAGCTCCGGAGGGAGACCCAGTACTTC. Combining the CDR3 with reference TRBV14 and TRBJ2-5 gives the whole variable domain EAGVTQFPSHSVIEKGQTVTLRCDPISGHDNLYWYRRVMGKEIKFLLHFVKESKQDESGMPNNRFLAERTGGTYSTLKVQPAELEDSGVYFCASSQELRRETQYFGPGTRLLVL.

The rearrangement uses TRBV5-1 and TRBJ2-7; tentative D call: TRBD1 (5 bases). Germline V lookup: CDR1 SGHRS, CDR2 YFSETQ. V shed 0 bases and J shed 1 base, with 8 bases lying between them. The CDR3 has 14 amino acids. The CDR3 reads CASSLVGQSYEQYF. CDR3 nucleotides: TGCGCCAGCAGCTTGGTGGGGCAGTCCTACGAGCAGTACTTC.

V gene TRBV24-1 combines with J gene TRBJ2-3; D may be TRBD2 (6 bases). This CDR3 is 17 amino acids long. Looked up from germline, CDR1 is KGHDR and CDR2 is SFDVKD. Trimming stripped 3 bases from V and 2 bases from J, with 17 bases between. CDR3 residues: CATSDPGDLFFTDTQYF. In nucleotides, the CDR3 is TGTGCCACCAGTGATCCGGGGGACTTGTTCTTCACAGATACGCAGTATTTT.

The CDR3 region has the DNA TGTGCCAGCAGCTCCCGACTAGCGGGAGTAAGGACCGGGGAGCTGTTTTTT. Translation gives CASSSRLAGVRTGELFF. The rearrangement uses TRBV9 and TRBJ2-2, with 12 bases fitting TRBD2. Germline CDR1 and CDR2: SGDLS and YYNGEE. With V trimmed by 4 bases and J by 5 bases, 9 bases remained unmatched. The CDR3 has 17 residues. The complete variable domain, with remaining parts taken from reference TRBV9 and TRBJ2-2, reads DSGVTQTPKHLITATGQRVTLRCSPRSGDLSVYWYQQSLDQGLQFLIQYYNGEERAKGNILERFSAQQFPDLHSELNLSSLELGDSALYFCASSSRLAGVRTGELFFGEGSRLTVL.

This clone was seen just once. The V call is TRBV14, the J call TRBJ2-7, with D tentatively TRBD1 (5 bases). Germline-derived CDR1 and CDR2 are SGHDN and FVKESK. The CDR3 is made up of 14 amino acids. V was trimmed by 1 base and J by 2 bases, leaving 9 bases between them. In DNA, the CDR3 is TGTGCCAGCAGCCAAGGACAGCCCCCCTACGAGCAGTACTTC. This gives the protein CASSQGQPPYEQYF.

The V and J genes are TRBV28 and TRBJ1-2; a weak D match, TRBD1 (5 bases). Germline V CDR1 and CDR2: MDHEN, SYDVKM. Trimming removed 10 bases at V and 8 bases at J, with 20 bases between. This CDR3 is built from 13 residues. CDR3 in DNA: TGTGCCATCCTTCGGGACTCCTCCAGGGGCTACACCTTC. Its protein product is CAILRDSSRGYTF.

The rearrangement joins TRBV2 to TRBJ2-1; 15 nucleotides match TRBD2. The CDR3 consists of 15 residues. CDR1 is SNHLY and CDR2 is FYNNEI in the germline V gene. V shed 6 bases, J shed 9 bases, and the junction held 6 bases outside the gene matches. Here the CDR3 DNA reads TGTGCCAGCAGCGGACTAGCGGGGGGGTCGGGTGAGCAGTTCTTC. It specifies CASSGLAGGSGEQFF.

The chain joins TRBV28 to TRBJ1-1; maybe TRBD1 (5 bases). Per the germline V gene, CDR1 is MDHEN and CDR2 is SYDVKM. This CDR3 comprises 14 residues. Trimming cost V 2 bases and J 7 bases, with 14 bases left between them. The CDR3 coding sequence is TGTGCCAGCAGTTTACGGCAGGGTCGAAGTGAAGCTTTCTTT. It translates to CASSLRQGRSEAFF. The full variable domain, rest sourced from reference TRBV28 and TRBJ1-1, is DVKVTQSSRYLVKRTGEKVFLECVQDMDHENMFWYRQDPGLGLRLIYFSYDVKMKEKGDIPEGYSVSREKKERFSLILESASTNQTSMYLCASSLRQGRSEAFFGQGTRLTVV.

The chain recombines TRBV29-1 with TRBJ2-5, with TRBD2 identical over 8 bases. The CDR3 is 13 residues long. V lost 3 bases and J lost 5; bases outside the gene matches: 5. CDR1 and CDR2 from the germline V gene are SQVTM and ANQGSEA. CDR3 protein: CSVDRGRRETQYF. The DNA for the CDR3 is TGCAGCGTTGACCGCGGGAGGAGGGAGACCCAGTACTTC.

The chain is built from TRBV3-1 (or the pseudogene TRBV3-2) and TRBJ1-1, with D possibly being TRBD1 (5 bases). Germline assignment: CDR1 LGHDT and CDR2 YNNKEL (reference sequence). With 6 bases removed from V and 1 base from J, the gap between germline ends came to 9 bases. The CDR3 is 13 residues long. CDR3 loop: CASRPTANTEAFF. The CDR3 DNA reads TGTGCCAGCAGGCCGACAGCGAACACTGAAGCTTTCTTT.

The chain is built from TRBV5-1 and TRBJ2-1, with 9 bases lining up with TRBD1. The CDR3 sequence is 15 residues long. Unmatched junction bases numbered 5, after V lost 3 bases and J lost 4 bases. CDR1 is SGHRS and CDR2 is YFSETQ in the germline V gene. DNA for the CDR3: TGCGCCAGCAGCTCACAGGGGGCGAGGTACAATGAGCAGTTCTTC. This translates into CASSSQGARYNEQFF.

This chain links TRBV28 with TRBJ1-4; 9 bases map to TRBD1. The length of the CDR3 is 17 residues. The junction had 15 bases not matched to a gene; V was cut back by 6 bases and J by 7 bases. Germline CDR1 and CDR2: MDHEN and SYDVKM. The CDR3 region has the DNA TGTGCCAGCAGGGCCCCGGGACAGGGTGGAAGGGGTGAAAAACTGTTTTTT. The encoded protein is CASRAPGQGGRGEKLFF.

Here the CDR3 reads CAWTSGLTLTDTQYF. The CDR3 DNA follows: TGTGCCTGGACCTCGGGACTAACCCTCACAGATACGCAGTATTTT. The chain is built from TRBV30 and TRBJ2-3; 7 bases match TRBD2. Germline values: CDR1 GTSNPN, CDR2 SVGIG (reference sequence). CDR3 length: 15 residues. Trimming cost V 4 bases and J 2 bases; bases outside gene matches: 9.

The chain joins TRBV7-8 to TRBJ1-5; the D is unclear. Trimming cost V 4 bases and J 0 bases, with 13 bases left between them. This CDR3 region has 16 residues. Germline assignment: CDR1 SGHVS and CDR2 FQNEAQ. The CDR3 reads CASSSWGAYSNQPQHF. The CDR3 nucleotides are TGTGCCAGCAGCTCCTGGGGAGCATATAGCAATCAGCCCCAGCATTTT. Looking up the rest from reference TRBV7-8 and TRBJ1-5 gives the full variable domain: GAGVSQSPRYKVAKRGQDVALRCDPISGHVSLFWYQQALGQGPEFLTYFQNEAQLDKSGLPSDRFFAERPEGSVSTLKIQRTQQEDSAVYLCASSSWGAYSNQPQHFGDGTRLSIL.

The chain has TRBV28 and TRBJ1-6; 9 bases agree with TRBD1. Germline V gives CDR1 MDHEN, CDR2 SYDVKM. V was pared by 6 bases and J by 7 bases, with 4 bases of the junction left unmatched. This CDR3 has 14 residues. The CDR3 protein is CASRIDRGNSPLHF. The CDR3 DNA follows: TGTGCCAGCAGGATTGACAGGGGGAATTCACCCCTCCACTTT.

DNA of the CDR3: TGTGCCAGCAGTTCGATTACAGCATCTGGCTACACCTTC. It is translated as CASSSITASGYTF. The V call is TRBV27, the J call TRBJ1-2, with unresolved D. CDR1 and CDR2 (germline): MNHEY, SMNVEV (reference sequence). V lost 4 bases, J lost 7 bases, and 13 bases lay in between. The CDR3 loop spans 13 amino acids.

In regard to this clone: Compared with germline, one end of the junction differs, possibly owing to a read error. The chain recombines TRBV5-1 with TRBJ2-5, with D possibly matching TRBD2 (6 bases). The CDR3 loop spans 15 amino acids. In germline, CDR1 is SGHRS, CDR2 YFSETQ. The chain's CDR3 is CASSDGRRPQGTQYF. As DNA, the CDR3 is TGCGCCAGCAGCGACGGGAGACGACCCCAAGGGACCCAGTACTTC.

The gene calls are TRBV4-1 and TRBJ2-7, with TRBD1 matching 8 bases. CDR1 is MGHRA, CDR2 YSYEKL, per germline. V lost 1 base to trimming and J lost 2 bases; unmatched junction nucleotides: 4. The CDR3 runs to 15 residues. The CDR3 loop is CASSQGTGSPYEQYF. DNA for the CDR3: TGCGCCAGCAGCCAAGGGACAGGGTCTCCCTACGAGCAGTACTTC.

The chain combines TRBV28 with TRBJ2-7, with 7 bases lining up with TRBD2. Trimming cost V 6 bases and J 2 bases; bases outside gene matches: 7. The CDR3 sequence is 14 residues long. CDR1 MDHEN and CDR2 SYDVKM come from the germline V gene. CDR3 bases: TGTGCCAGCAGGCCCGCTAGCGGAACCTACGAGCAGTACTTC. Residues: CASRPASGTYEQYF.

This clone was seen a few times. The chain couples TRBV23-1 to TRBJ2-7; 9 positions match TRBD1. TRBV23-1 is recorded as an ORF, its role being uncertain. The CDR3 is made up of 15 amino acids. With V trimmed by 4 bases and J by 1 base, 5 bases remained unmatched. As DNA, the CDR3 is TGCGCCAGCAGTCCTAGGGACAGGGAATCCTACGAGCAGTACTTC. Translating it yields CASSPRDRESYEQYF.

This clone was recorded at least ten times. The CDR3 loop reads CASSEGLHTGELFF. CDR3 sequence (DNA): TGTGCCAGCAGTGAGGGACTTCACACCGGGGAGCTGTTTTTT. The genes are TRBV25-1 and TRBJ2-2; D might be TRBD2 (6 bases). V shed 3 bases and J shed 3 bases, with 8 bases lying between them. The CDR3 spans 14 residues. Germline V gene sequence: CDR1 MGHDK, CDR2 SYGVNS.

V is TRBV6-2 or TRBV6-3 and J is TRBJ2-3; 13 bases align to TRBD2. The trim removed 4 bases at V and 6 bases at J, leaving 4 bases unmatched. The CDR3 loop spans 15 amino acids. The germline V gene has CDR1 MNHEY and CDR2 SVGEGT. Written as DNA, the CDR3 is TGTGCCAGCAGTTCCGGGACTAGCGGGATTGATACGCAGTATTTT. As protein: CASSSGTSGIDTQYF.